The text below deals with one TCR beta chain. This entry belongs to a study of T cell changes during pregnancy in multiple sclerosis. This CDR3 comprises 16 residues. Trimming pared 2 bases from V and 0 bases from J, leaving 16 bases between. Germline V gene sequence: CDR1 SQVTM, CDR2 ANQGSEA. The table came from immunoSEQ multiplex PCR; TCRdb's copy has only in-frame clones and leaves some out. The sample yields more than 35,000 clones, about 92% seen once. The J gene is TRBJ1-2, the V gene TRBV29-1, with a weak D call TRBD1 (5 bases). This sequence was found in a female donor in good health, enrolled as a control in a pregnancy study. The sequences come from CD4+ T cells from peripheral blood mononuclear cells, collected after pregnancy. In DNA form, the CDR3 reads TGCAGCGTTGAAAGGGGAAGAGGCCAGACTAACTATGGCTACACCTTC. As protein: CSVERGRGQTNYGYTF. Full variable domain (rest looked up from reference TRBV29-1 and TRBJ1-2): SAVISQKPSRDICQRGTSLTIQCQVDSQVTMMFWYRQQPGQSLTLIATANQGSEATYESGFVIDKFPISRPNLTFSTLTVSNMSPEDSSIYLCSVERGRGQTNYGYTFGSGTRLTVV.